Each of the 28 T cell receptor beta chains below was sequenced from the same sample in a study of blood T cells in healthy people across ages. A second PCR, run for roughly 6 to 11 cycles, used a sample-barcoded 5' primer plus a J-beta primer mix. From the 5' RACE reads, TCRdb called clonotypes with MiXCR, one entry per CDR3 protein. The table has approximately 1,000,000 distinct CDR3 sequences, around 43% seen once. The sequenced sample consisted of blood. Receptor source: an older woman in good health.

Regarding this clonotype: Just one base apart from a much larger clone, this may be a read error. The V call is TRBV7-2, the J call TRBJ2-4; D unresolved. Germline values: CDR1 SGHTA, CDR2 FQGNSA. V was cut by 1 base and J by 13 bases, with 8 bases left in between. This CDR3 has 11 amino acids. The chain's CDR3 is CASSLVKEQYF. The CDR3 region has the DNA TGTGCCAGCAGCTTAGTCAAAGAGCAGTACTTC.

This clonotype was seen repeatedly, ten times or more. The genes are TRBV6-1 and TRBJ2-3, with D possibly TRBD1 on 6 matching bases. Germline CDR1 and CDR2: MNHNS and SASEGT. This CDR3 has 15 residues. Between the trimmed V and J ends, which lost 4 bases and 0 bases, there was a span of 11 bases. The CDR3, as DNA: TGTGCCAGCAGTGTAACAGGGTTCAGCACAGATACGCAGTATTTT. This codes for CASSVTGFSTDTQYF.

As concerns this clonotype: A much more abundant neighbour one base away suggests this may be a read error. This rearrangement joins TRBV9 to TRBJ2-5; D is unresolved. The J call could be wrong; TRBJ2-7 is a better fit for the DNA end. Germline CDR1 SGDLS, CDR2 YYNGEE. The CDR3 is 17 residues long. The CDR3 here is CASSVDGQPTPSDEQYF. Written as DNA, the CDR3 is TGTGCCAGCAGCGTAGACGGCCAGCCTACTCCTTCGGACGAGCAGTACTTC.

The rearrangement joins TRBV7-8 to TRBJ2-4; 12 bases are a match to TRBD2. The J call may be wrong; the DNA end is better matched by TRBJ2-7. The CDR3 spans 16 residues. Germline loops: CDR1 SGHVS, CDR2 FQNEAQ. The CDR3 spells CASSRSSGRVTYEQYF. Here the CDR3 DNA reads TGTGCCAGCAGCAGATCTAGCGGGAGGGTAACCTACGAGCAGTACTTC.

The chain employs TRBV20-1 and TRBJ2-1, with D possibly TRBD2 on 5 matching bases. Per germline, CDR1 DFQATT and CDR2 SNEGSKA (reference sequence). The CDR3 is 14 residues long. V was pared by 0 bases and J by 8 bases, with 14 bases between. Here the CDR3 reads CSARDPRLRDEQFF. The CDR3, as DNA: TGCAGTGCTAGAGATCCCCGGTTGAGGGATGAGCAGTTCTTC.

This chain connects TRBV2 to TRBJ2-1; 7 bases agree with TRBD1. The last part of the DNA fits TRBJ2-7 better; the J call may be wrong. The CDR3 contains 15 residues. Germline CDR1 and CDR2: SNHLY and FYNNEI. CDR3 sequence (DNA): TGTGCCAGCAAGGGGGACAGAAGCTCCTACAATGAGCAGTACTTC. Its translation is CASKGDRSSYNEQYF.

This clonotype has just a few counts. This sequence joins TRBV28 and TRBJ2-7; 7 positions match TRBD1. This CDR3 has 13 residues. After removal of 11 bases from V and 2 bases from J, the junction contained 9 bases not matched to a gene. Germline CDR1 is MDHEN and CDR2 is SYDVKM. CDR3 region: CAVSDRIPYEQYF. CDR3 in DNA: TGTGCCGTTTCGGACAGGATCCCCTACGAGCAGTACTTC.

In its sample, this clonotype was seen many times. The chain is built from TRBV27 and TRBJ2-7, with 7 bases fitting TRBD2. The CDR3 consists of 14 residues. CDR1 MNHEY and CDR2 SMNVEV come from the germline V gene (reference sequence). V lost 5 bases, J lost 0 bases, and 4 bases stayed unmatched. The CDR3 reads CASSRGTNSYEQYF. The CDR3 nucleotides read TGTGCCAGCAGTAGAGGGACTAACTCCTACGAGCAGTACTTC.

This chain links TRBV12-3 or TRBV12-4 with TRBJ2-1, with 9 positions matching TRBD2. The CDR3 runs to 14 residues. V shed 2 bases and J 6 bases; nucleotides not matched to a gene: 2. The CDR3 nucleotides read TGTGCCAGCAGTTTAAAGGGACTAGCCAATGAGCAGTTCTTC. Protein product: CASSLKGLANEQFF.

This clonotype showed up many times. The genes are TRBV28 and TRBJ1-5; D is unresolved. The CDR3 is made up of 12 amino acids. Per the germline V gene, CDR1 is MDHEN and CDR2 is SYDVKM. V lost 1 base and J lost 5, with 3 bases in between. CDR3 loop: CASSLSDQPQHF. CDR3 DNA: TGTGCCAGCAGTTTATCGGATCAGCCCCAGCATTTT.

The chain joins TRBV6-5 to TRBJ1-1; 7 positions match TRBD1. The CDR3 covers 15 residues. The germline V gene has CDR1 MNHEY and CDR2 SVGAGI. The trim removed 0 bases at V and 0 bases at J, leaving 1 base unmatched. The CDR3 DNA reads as TGTGCCAGCAGTTACTCGACAGGGATGAACACTGAAGCTTTCTTT. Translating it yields CASSYSTGMNTEAFF.

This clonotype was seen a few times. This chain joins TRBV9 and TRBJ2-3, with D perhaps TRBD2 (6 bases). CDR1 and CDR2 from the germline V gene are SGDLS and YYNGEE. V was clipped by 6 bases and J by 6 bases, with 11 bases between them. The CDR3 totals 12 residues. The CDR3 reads CASMAGSDTQYF. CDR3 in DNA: TGTGCCAGCATGGCGGGAAGCGATACGCAGTATTTT.

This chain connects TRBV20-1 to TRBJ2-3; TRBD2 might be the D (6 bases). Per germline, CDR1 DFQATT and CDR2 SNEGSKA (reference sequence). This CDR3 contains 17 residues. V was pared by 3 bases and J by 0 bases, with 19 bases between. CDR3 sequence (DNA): TGCAGTGCTAGTAGGGGAGTGGCGGGGCGCAGCACAGATACGCAGTATTTT. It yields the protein CSASRGVAGRSTDTQYF.

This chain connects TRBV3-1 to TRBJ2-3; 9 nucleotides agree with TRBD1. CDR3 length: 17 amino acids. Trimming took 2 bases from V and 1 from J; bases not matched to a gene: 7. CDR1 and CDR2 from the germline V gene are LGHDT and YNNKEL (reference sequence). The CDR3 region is CASSQYTGGEGTDTQYF. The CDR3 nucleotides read TGTGCCAGCAGCCAATACACAGGGGGCGAGGGCACAGATACGCAGTATTTT.

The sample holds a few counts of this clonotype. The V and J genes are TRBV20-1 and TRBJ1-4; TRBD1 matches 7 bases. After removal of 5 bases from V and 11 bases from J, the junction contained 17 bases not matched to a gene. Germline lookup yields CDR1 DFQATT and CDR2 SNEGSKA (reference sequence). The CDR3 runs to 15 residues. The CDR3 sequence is CSAPNMRKGAVKLFF. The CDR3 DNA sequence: TGCAGTGCTCCCAATATGAGGAAGGGGGCTGTGAAACTGTTTTTT.

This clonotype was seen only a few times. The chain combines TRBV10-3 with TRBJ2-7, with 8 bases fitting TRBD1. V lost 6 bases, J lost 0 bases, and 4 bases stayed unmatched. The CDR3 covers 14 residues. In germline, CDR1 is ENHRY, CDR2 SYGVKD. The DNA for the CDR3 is TGTGCCATCAGGGAAGGACAGGGCTCCTACGAGCAGTACTTC. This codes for CAIREGQGSYEQYF.

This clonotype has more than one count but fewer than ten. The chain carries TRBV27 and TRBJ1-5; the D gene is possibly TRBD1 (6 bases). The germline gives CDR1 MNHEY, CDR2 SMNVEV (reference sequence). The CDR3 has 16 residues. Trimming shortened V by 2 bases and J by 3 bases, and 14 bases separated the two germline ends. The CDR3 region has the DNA TGTGCCAGCAGTTTAAAAGGGACATCTCCCAATCAGCCCCAGCATTTT. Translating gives CASSLKGTSPNQPQHF.

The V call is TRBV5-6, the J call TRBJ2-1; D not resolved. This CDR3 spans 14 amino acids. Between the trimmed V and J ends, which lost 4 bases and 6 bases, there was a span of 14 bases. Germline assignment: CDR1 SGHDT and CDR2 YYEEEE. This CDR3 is CASSVIGASNEQFF. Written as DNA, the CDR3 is TGTGCCAGCAGCGTGATAGGTGCAAGCAATGAGCAGTTCTTC.

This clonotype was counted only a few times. Here the CDR3 reads CSVGASTGRTDTQYF. The CDR3 bases are TGCAGCGTTGGGGCGTCGACAGGGCGGACAGATACGCAGTATTTT. The rearrangement links TRBV29-1 to TRBJ2-3; 7 bases are a match to TRBD1. Unmatched junction bases numbered 10, after V lost 4 bases and J lost 3 bases. The V gene's germline CDR1 is SQVTM and CDR2 ANQGSEA. The CDR3 length is 15 residues.

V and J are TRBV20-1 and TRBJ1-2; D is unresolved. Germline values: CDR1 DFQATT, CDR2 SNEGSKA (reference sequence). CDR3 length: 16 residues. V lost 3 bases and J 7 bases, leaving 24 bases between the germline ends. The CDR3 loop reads CSASSRQASPTFGYTF. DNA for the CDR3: TGCAGTGCTAGTTCCCGGCAGGCCAGTCCCACTTTTGGCTACACCTTC.

This CDR3 is CASSNHPGAFF. The CDR3 DNA reads as TGTGCCAGCAGCAACCACCCGGGAGCTTTCTTT. This chain joins TRBV7-9 and TRBJ1-1; D gene unclear. There are 11 residues in the CDR3. Germline V gene lookup returns CDR1 SEHNR and CDR2 FQNEAQ (reference sequence). V was shortened by 5 bases and J by 10 bases, with 11 bases between the two germline ends.

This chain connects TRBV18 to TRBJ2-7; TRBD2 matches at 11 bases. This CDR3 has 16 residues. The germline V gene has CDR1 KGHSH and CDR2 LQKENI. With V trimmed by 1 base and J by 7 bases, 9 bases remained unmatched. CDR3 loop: CASSPLSGRVYNEQYF. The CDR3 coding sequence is TGTGCCAGCTCACCACTTAGCGGGAGGGTTTACAATGAGCAGTACTTC.

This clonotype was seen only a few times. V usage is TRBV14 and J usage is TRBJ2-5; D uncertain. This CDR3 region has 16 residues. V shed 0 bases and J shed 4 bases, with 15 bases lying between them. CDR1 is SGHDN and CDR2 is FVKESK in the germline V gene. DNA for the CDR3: TGTGCCAGCAGCCAAGATCGGCCAGTCCTGCGAGAGACCCAGTACTTC. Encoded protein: CASSQDRPVLRETQYF.

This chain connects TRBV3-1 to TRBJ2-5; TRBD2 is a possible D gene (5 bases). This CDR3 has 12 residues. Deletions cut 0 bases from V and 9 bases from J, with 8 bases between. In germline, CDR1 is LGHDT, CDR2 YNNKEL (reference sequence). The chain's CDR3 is CASSQDSEAQYF. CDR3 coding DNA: TGTGCCAGCAGCCAAGATTCGGAGGCCCAGTACTTC.

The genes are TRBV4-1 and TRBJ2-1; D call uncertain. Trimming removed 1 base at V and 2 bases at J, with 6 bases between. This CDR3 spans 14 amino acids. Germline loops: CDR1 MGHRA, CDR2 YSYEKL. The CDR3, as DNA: TGCGCCAGCAGCCAAGCCACCACCTACAATGAGCAGTTCTTC. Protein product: CASSQATTYNEQFF.

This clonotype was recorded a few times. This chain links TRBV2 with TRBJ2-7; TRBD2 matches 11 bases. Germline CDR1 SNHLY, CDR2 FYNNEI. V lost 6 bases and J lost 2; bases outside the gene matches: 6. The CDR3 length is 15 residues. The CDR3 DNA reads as TGTGCCAGCAGGCCTCTAGCGGGAGGACCCTACGAGCAGTACTTC. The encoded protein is CASRPLAGGPYEQYF.

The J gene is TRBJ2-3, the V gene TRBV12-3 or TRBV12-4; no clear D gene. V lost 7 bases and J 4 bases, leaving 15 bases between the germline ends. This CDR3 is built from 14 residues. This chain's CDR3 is CASTPSPRSDTQYF. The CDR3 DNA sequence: TGTGCCAGCACCCCCAGCCCCCGGTCAGATACGCAGTATTTT.

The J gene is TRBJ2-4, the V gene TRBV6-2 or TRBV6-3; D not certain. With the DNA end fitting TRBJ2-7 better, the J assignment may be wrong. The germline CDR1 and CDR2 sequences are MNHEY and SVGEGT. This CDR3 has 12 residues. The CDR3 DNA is TGTGCCAGCAGGTACCACCAATACGAGCAGTACTTC. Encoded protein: CASRYHQYEQYF.